The 4 T cell receptor beta chains reported below all come from one sample, sequenced in a study of blood T cells in healthy people across ages. PCR was performed a second time for about 6 to 12 cycles using a sample-barcoded 5' primer and a J-beta primer mix. TCRdb redid the calling of the 5' RACE reads with MiXCR, one entry per CDR3 protein. The sample has 950,000 to 1,200,000 distinct CDR3 sequences; roughly two fifths are singletons. The sample was blood. The receptors originated from a man between 18 and 35 years old in good health.

The chain joins TRBV7-2 to TRBJ2-3; 10 bases line up with TRBD2. The ends lost 3 bases at V and 3 bases at J; junction bases unmatched: 9. Germline V gene data show CDR1 as SGHTA and CDR2 as FQGNSA. The CDR3 spans 17 residues. The CDR3 sequence is CASSLASGGTSTDTQYF. For the CDR3, the DNA is TGTGCCAGCAGCTTGGCTAGCGGGGGTACTAGTACAGATACGCAGTATTTT.

The rearrangement links TRBV29-1 to TRBJ2-7; weak D call: TRBD2 (5 bases). Trimming removed 4 bases from V and 4 bases from J, with 11 bases in between. Germline assignment: CDR1 SQVTM and CDR2 ANQGSEA. The CDR3 sequence is 12 residues long. As DNA, the CDR3 is TGCAGCGTTGGAGAGGGAAGGTACGAGCAGTACTTC. It translates to CSVGEGRYEQYF.

DNA of the CDR3: TGTGCCAGCAGTTTGGGACAGGGTAGTAGTGGCTACACCTTC. It codes for CASSLGQGSSGYTF. The chain joins TRBV6-5 to TRBJ1-2; 9 nucleotides line up with TRBD1. The CDR3 runs 14 residues. CDR1 is MNHEY and CDR2 is SVGAGI in the germline V gene. The J segment lost 7 bases and the V segment lost 4 bases, leaving 7 bases of the junction unmatched.

Comments on this clonotype: Compared with germline, one end of the junction differs, possibly owing to a read error. The rearrangement joins TRBV13 to TRBJ1-1; the match to TRBD1 covers 12 bases. This CDR3 spans 16 amino acids. Germline CDR1 is PRHDT and CDR2 is FYEKMQ (reference sequence). CDR3 residues: CASSIGDRGLNTEAFF. CDR3 coding DNA: TGTGCCAGCAGCATAGGGGACAGGGGGCTGAACACTGAAGCTTTCTTT.